A selection of T cell receptor beta chains follows, all from one sample in a study of T cells in Graves' hyperthyroidism and ophthalmopathy. TCRdb re-called the multiplex PCR reads with MiXCR, one entry per CDR3 protein. This sample has some 360,000 distinct CDR3 sequences, with around a sixth found just once. The sequencing sample was made of blood. The origin of the receptors is a middle-aged woman with Graves' ophthalmopathy. Each CDR3 is given with its conserved first and last residue. The D gene is left open where the match is weak. Where a row states a size, it is once, few, many or the class of an expanded clone; other rows omit it.

abundance: -; v_gene: TRBV28; d_gene: -; j_gene: TRBJ2-5; CDR3aa: CASRPQAHQETQYF; CDR3nt: TGTGCCAGCCGACCACAGGCACACCAAGAGACCCAGTACTTC
abundance: many; v_gene: TRBV7-2; d_gene: TRBD1; j_gene: TRBJ1-6; CDR3aa: CASSFDRGLYSPLHF; CDR3nt: TGTGCCAGCAGCTTTGACAGGGGTCTGTATTCACCCCTCCACTTT
abundance: many; v_gene: TRBV28; d_gene: -; j_gene: TRBJ2-7; CDR3aa: CASSLYYGDYEQYF; CDR3nt: TGTGCCAGCAGTTTATACTACGGGGACTACGAGCAGTACTTC
abundance: -; v_gene: TRBV27; d_gene: -; j_gene: TRBJ1-5; CDR3aa: CASSLLGQEYSNQPQLF; CDR3nt: TGTGCCAGCAGTTTGTTGGGCCAGGAGTATAGCAATCAGCCCCAGCTTTTT
abundance: many; v_gene: TRBV6-2/TRBV6-3; d_gene: -; j_gene: TRBJ2-7; CDR3aa: CARSGFSVYEQYF; CDR3nt: TGTGCCAGGTCAGGTTTCTCCGTCTACGAGCAGTACTTC
abundance: few; v_gene: TRBV28; d_gene: TRBD2; j_gene: TRBJ2-5; CDR3aa: CASSSGTRRTQYF; CDR3nt: TGTGCCAGCAGTTCCGGGACTAGGAGGACCCAGTACTTC
abundance: many; v_gene: TRBV7-8; d_gene: TRBD2; j_gene: TRBJ2-7; CDR3aa: CASSRGTSFSYEQYF; CDR3nt: TGTGCCAGCAGCCGAGGGACTAGCTTCTCCTACGAGCAGTACTTC
abundance: many; v_gene: TRBV28; d_gene: -; j_gene: TRBJ2-7; CDR3aa: CASSPNGGYSYEQYF; CDR3nt: TGTGCCAGCAGTCCAAATGGCGGATACTCCTACGAGCAGTACTTC
abundance: -; v_gene: TRBV6-2/TRBV6-3; d_gene: TRBD1; j_gene: TRBJ1-5; CDR3aa: CASRQHRDSHSNQPQHF; CDR3nt: TGTGCCAGCAGACAACACCGGGACAGCCATAGCAATCAGCCCCAGCATTTT
abundance: many; v_gene: TRBV6-2/TRBV6-3; d_gene: -; j_gene: TRBJ2-7; CDR3aa: CASSYLGETYEQYF; CDR3nt: TGTGCCAGCAGTTACCTAGGGGAAACCTACGAGCAGTACTTC
abundance: many; v_gene: TRBV6-1; d_gene: TRBD1; j_gene: TRBJ1-3; CDR3aa: CASSQGAGNTIYF; CDR3nt: TGTGCCAGCAGCCAGGGGGCTGGAAACACCATATATTTT
abundance: many; v_gene: TRBV5-1; d_gene: -; j_gene: TRBJ2-2; CDR3aa: CASRVSPAELFF; CDR3nt: TGCGCCAGCAGAGTATCACCGGCGGAGCTGTTTTTT
abundance: many; v_gene: TRBV7-9; d_gene: -; j_gene: TRBJ1-2; CDR3aa: CASSSGPLTYGYTF; CDR3nt: TGTGCCAGCAGCTCCGGGCCGCTCACCTATGGCTACACCTTC
abundance: -; v_gene: TRBV29-1; d_gene: TRBD1; j_gene: TRBJ2-7; CDR3aa: CSVQGQGATYEQYF; CDR3nt: TGCAGCGTTCAAGGGCAGGGGGCCACCTACGAGCAGTACTTC
abundance: many; v_gene: TRBV20-1; d_gene: -; j_gene: TRBJ1-5; CDR3aa: CSARDVDSSNQPQHF; CDR3nt: TGCAGTGCTAGAGATGTCGACAGTAGCAATCAGCCCCAGCATTTT
abundance: -; v_gene: TRBV12-3/TRBV12-4; d_gene: -; j_gene: TRBJ2-7; CDR3aa: CASSEVGGSGYSYEQYF; CDR3nt: TGTGCCAGCAGTGAAGTAGGGGGTAGCGGGTACTCCTACGAGCAGTACTTC
abundance: many; v_gene: TRBV28; d_gene: -; j_gene: TRBJ1-1; CDR3aa: CASNTGPTEAFF; CDR3nt: TGTGCCAGCAATACAGGGCCCACTGAAGCTTTCTTT
abundance: many; v_gene: TRBV6-5; d_gene: TRBD1; j_gene: TRBJ2-2; CDR3aa: CASRHRDRDTGELFF; CDR3nt: TGTGCCAGCAGGCACCGGGACAGGGACACCGGGGAGCTGTTTTTT
abundance: -; v_gene: TRBV6-1; d_gene: -; j_gene: TRBJ1-1; CDR3aa: CASIGGASYTEAFF; CDR3nt: TGTGCCAGCATAGGAGGGGCCTCATACACTGAAGCTTTCTTT